The 21 T cell receptor beta chains in this list originate from one sample, sequenced in a study of CD8 T cells in Susac syndrome. Reverse transcription used roughly 0.5 to 1 ug RNA and random hexamers. MiXCR, applied by TCRdb to the immunoSEQ multiplex PCR reads, yields one record per CDR3 protein. The sample consists of 95,000 to 150,000 distinct CDR3 sequences, 96% of them appearing once. Sample: CD4+ T cells from PBMCs. Source of these receptors: a human donor with Susac syndrome.

The chain carries TRBV12-3 or TRBV12-4 and TRBJ1-2; 7 nucleotides match TRBD1. There are 13 residues in the CDR3. The junction had 8 bases not matched to a gene; V was cut back by 5 bases and J by 8 bases. CDR3 sequence reads: CASSRTGENGYTF. As DNA, the CDR3 is TGTGCCAGCAGTCGAACAGGGGAGAACGGCTACACCTTC.

The V gene is TRBV7-2, the J gene TRBJ2-5; D perhaps matches TRBD1 (6 bases). The CDR3 runs to 15 residues. Germline values: CDR1 SGHTA, CDR2 FQGNSA. The ends were cut back, 3 bases at V and 5 bases at J, with 16 bases in the middle. The CDR3 nucleotides are TGTGCCAGCAGCTTCCAGTCGGGAAGGGGGGAGACCCAGTACTTC. Its protein product is CASSFQSGRGETQYF.

The chain is built from TRBV27 and TRBJ2-7; weak D call: TRBD1 (5 bases). The V end was cut by 7 bases, the J end by 2 bases, with 18 bases between. Germline CDR1 and CDR2: MNHEY and SMNVEV (reference sequence). This CDR3 is built from 15 residues. The CDR3 spells CASKQRGRVAYEQYF. The CDR3 DNA sequence: TGTGCCAGCAAACAAAGGGGCAGGGTAGCCTACGAGCAGTACTTC.

The rearrangement uses TRBV5-1 and TRBJ2-7; 10 bases fit TRBD2. J was trimmed by 9 bases and V by 6 bases; bases with no gene match: 12. Germline-derived CDR1 and CDR2 are SGHRS and YFSETQ. The CDR3 is 14 residues long. CDR3 DNA: TGCGCCAGCACCCCGGGACTAGCGTCCGTAGGGCAGTACTTC. It is translated as CASTPGLASVGQYF.

The chain combines TRBV20-1 with TRBJ2-1; 11 bases map to TRBD2. Germline values: CDR1 DFQATT, CDR2 SNEGSKA (reference sequence). V dropped 4 bases and J dropped 7; count of bases not matched to a gene: 6. The CDR3 has 14 amino acids. CDR3 DNA: TGCAGTGCTAAACTAGCGGGGGCTGGTAATGAGCAGTTCTTC. Translating gives CSAKLAGAGNEQFF.

The chain recombines TRBV29-1 with TRBJ1-1; weak D call: TRBD1 (5 bases). Germline-derived CDR1 and CDR2 are SQVTM and ANQGSEA. Deletions cut 4 bases from V and 8 bases from J, with 11 bases between. The CDR3 covers 11 residues. The CDR3, as DNA: TGCAGCGTTGGGCAGGGCGGGGAAGCTTTCTTT. Its translation is CSVGQGGEAFF.

The rearrangement uses TRBV20-1 and TRBJ2-7; the D is unclear. V dropped 0 bases and J dropped 7 bases, with 10 bases sitting between them. Germline values: CDR1 DFQATT, CDR2 SNEGSKA (reference sequence). The CDR3 runs 12 residues. The CDR3 DNA sequence: TGCAGTGCTAGAGATTCGACTTGGGAGCAGTACTTC. Translating it yields CSARDSTWEQYF.

This sequence joins TRBV2 and TRBJ2-4; 9 bases line up with TRBD2. This CDR3 is built from 14 residues. Per germline, CDR1 SNHLY and CDR2 FYNNEI. V lost 5 bases, J lost 8 bases, and 7 bases stayed unmatched. CDR3 sequence reads: CASSKTSGRDIQYF. The CDR3 nucleotides read TGTGCCAGCAGTAAGACTAGCGGTCGGGACATTCAGTACTTC.

V and J are TRBV3-1 and TRBJ1-2; a weak D match, TRBD1 (5 bases). The CDR3 is made up of 11 amino acids. Germline values: CDR1 LGHDT, CDR2 YNNKEL (reference sequence). The ends were cut back, 2 bases at V and 8 bases at J, with 6 bases in the middle. Here the CDR3 DNA reads TGTGCCAGCAGCCAACAGGGAGGCTACACCTTC. Translated: CASSQQGGYTF.

V usage is TRBV20-1 and J usage is TRBJ2-3, with TRBD2 identical over 8 bases. CDR3 length: 15 amino acids. V lost 0 bases to trimming and J lost 4 bases; unmatched junction nucleotides: 6. CDR1 and CDR2 (germline): DFQATT, SNEGSKA (reference sequence). CDR3 in amino acids: CSARDLSGKADTQYF. CDR3 DNA: TGCAGTGCTAGAGACCTTAGCGGGAAGGCAGATACGCAGTATTTT.

The rearrangement links TRBV7-2 to TRBJ2-5; 12 bases line up with TRBD2. The V and J ends lost 1 base and 7 bases, in that order; junction bases with no gene match: 1. Germline V gene sequence: CDR1 SGHTA, CDR2 FQGNSA. CDR3 length: 14 amino acids. CDR3 coding DNA: TGTGCCAGCAGCTTAGAACTAGCGGGAGGGACCCAGTACTTC. Amino acids: CASSLELAGGTQYF.

This chain connects TRBV6-6 to TRBJ2-7, with 9 nucleotides matching TRBD1. Germline CDR1 and CDR2: MNHNY and SVGAGI (reference sequence). V shed 4 bases, J shed 4 bases, and the junction held 5 bases outside the gene matches. This CDR3 has 14 amino acids. DNA of the CDR3: TGTGCCAGCAGTTCGGGACAGGGTTGGTACGAGCAGTACTTC. This codes for CASSSGQGWYEQYF.

The chain is built from TRBV30 and TRBJ1-5; no definite D call. There are 14 residues in the CDR3. Germline V gene lookup returns CDR1 GTSNPN and CDR2 SVGIG (reference sequence). V lost 4 bases and J lost 9, with 19 bases in between. In DNA, the CDR3 is TGTGCCTGGAAGGGTTATGGAGGGAGTGGGCCCCAGCATTTT. This sequence encodes CAWKGYGGSGPQHF.

The chain uses TRBV11-1 and TRBJ2-7; 8 nucleotides match TRBD2. Trimming at V came to 0 bases and at J to 2 bases, leaving 3 bases not matched to a gene. Germline-derived CDR1 and CDR2 are SGHAT and FQDESV (reference sequence). The CDR3 totals 15 residues. The CDR3 here is CASSLATGGPYEQYF. CDR3 coding DNA: TGTGCCAGCAGCTTAGCGACGGGAGGGCCCTACGAGCAGTACTTC.

Only one count was recorded for this clonotype. This chain uses TRBV30 with TRBJ1-1, with a tentative D call TRBD1 (6 bases). The length of the CDR3 is 13 residues. Deletions cut 0 bases from V and 10 bases from J, with 15 bases between. The germline V gene has CDR1 GTSNPN and CDR2 SVGIG (reference sequence). CDR3 sequence reads: CAWSVQGSPGAFF. The CDR3 coding sequence is TGTGCCTGGAGTGTACAGGGATCCCCTGGAGCTTTCTTT.

This clonotype was detected only once. The chain joins TRBV29-1 to TRBJ2-6; perhaps TRBD1 as D (6 bases). This CDR3 spans 16 amino acids. The ends were cut back, 5 bases at V and 3 bases at J, with 17 bases in the middle. Looked up from germline, CDR1 is SQVTM and CDR2 is ANQGSEA. The CDR3 nucleotides read TGCAGCGTTCGTTGGCAGGGGTTAGATGGGGCCAACGTCCTGACTTTC. Translating it yields CSVRWQGLDGANVLTF.

The chain is built from TRBV11-1 and TRBJ2-1; TRBD2 agrees at 8 bases. Germline V CDR1 and CDR2: SGHAT, FQDESV (reference sequence). V gave up 5 bases and J gave up 7 bases; unmatched junction bases: 10. The CDR3 runs 15 residues. This CDR3 is CASSPGSGSLNEQFF. Written as DNA, the CDR3 is TGTGCCAGCAGCCCCGGGAGCGGGAGTTTGAATGAGCAGTTCTTC.

This clonotype is a singleton in its sample. The chain uses TRBV15 and TRBJ1-1; no firm D call. CDR3 length: 15 amino acids. V shed 0 bases and J shed 1 base, with 9 bases lying between them. In germline, CDR1 is LNHNV, CDR2 YYDKDF (reference sequence). Here the CDR3 DNA reads TGTGCCACCAGCAGAGATTTGGGCGGGAACACTGAAGCTTTCTTT. It is translated as CATSRDLGGNTEAFF.

The chain joins TRBV3-1 to TRBJ1-1; D is ambiguous. This CDR3 spans 13 amino acids. V lost 4 bases and J 12 bases, leaving 18 bases between the germline ends. CDR1 LGHDT and CDR2 YNNKEL come from the germline V gene (reference sequence). CDR3 DNA: TGTGCCAGCAGCCGAGTCCCTCCTGGATCACCTTTCTTT. Amino acid sequence: CASSRVPPGSPFF. Filled out from reference TRBV3-1 and TRBJ1-1, the complete variable domain reads DTAVSQTPKYLVTQMGNDKSIKCEQNLGHDTMYWYKQDSKKFLKIMFSYNNKELIINETVPNRFSPKSPDKAHLNLHINSLELGDSAVYFCASSRVPPGSPFFGQGTRLTVV.

The rearrangement links TRBV9 to TRBJ2-7, with 12 bases aligning to TRBD2. V gave up 5 bases and J gave up 2 bases; unmatched junction bases: 2. This CDR3 spans 14 amino acids. Germline CDR1 reads SGDLS; CDR2 reads YYNGEE. CDR3: CASSGTSGPYEQYF. The CDR3 bases are TGTGCCAGCAGTGGGACTAGCGGGCCCTACGAGCAGTACTTC.

The V gene is TRBV20-1, the J gene TRBJ1-1, with a tentative D call TRBD1 (5 bases). Trimming removed 4 bases from V and 3 bases from J, with 15 bases in between. The germline gives CDR1 DFQATT, CDR2 SNEGSKA (reference sequence). This CDR3 spans 14 amino acids. The CDR3 DNA reads TGCAGTGCTAAGTATACAGGATTGGACACTGAAGCTTTCTTT. Translation gives CSAKYTGLDTEAFF.